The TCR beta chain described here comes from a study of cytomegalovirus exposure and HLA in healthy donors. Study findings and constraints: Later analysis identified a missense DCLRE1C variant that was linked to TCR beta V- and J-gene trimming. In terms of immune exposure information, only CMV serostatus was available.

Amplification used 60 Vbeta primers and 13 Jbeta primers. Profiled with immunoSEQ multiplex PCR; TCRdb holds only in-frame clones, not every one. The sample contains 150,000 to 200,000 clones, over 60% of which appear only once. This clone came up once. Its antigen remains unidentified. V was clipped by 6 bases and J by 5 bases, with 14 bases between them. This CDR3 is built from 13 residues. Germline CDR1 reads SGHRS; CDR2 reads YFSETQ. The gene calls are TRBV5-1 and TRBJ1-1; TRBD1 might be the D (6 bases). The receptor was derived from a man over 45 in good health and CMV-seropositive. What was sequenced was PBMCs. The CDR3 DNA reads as TGCGCCAGCACTCTCCAGAGGGGGACTGAAGCTTTCTTT. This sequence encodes CASTLQRGTEAFF.